Below, 27 T cell receptor beta chains from the same sample are listed, as sequenced in a study of T-cell reconstitution after alpha-beta-depleted transplantation in children. Unique molecular identifiers were built into the TCRbeta library. TCRdb called the PCR reads again in MiXCR, with one record for every CDR3 protein. This table has hundreds of thousands of distinct CDR3 sequences, 23% appearing once. Sample: PBMCs, mostly from graft donor cells, taken 360 days after TCRalphabeta/CD19-depleted stem cell transplant. The receptors come from a boy younger than two who had a stem cell transplant for acute myeloid leukemia, so the T cells may come from the graft donor.

The gene calls are TRBV5-1 and TRBJ2-3; a possible D gene is TRBD1 (6 bases). Trimming took 8 bases from V and 4 from J, leaving 14 bases between them. This CDR3 is built from 13 residues. CDR1 and CDR2 from the germline V gene are SGHRS and YFSETQ. The CDR3 sequence is CARDRYRPDTQYF. The CDR3 nucleotides are TGCGCCAGAGACAGGTACAGACCAGATACGCAGTATTTT.

This clonotype was picked up many times. This chain connects TRBV20-1 to TRBJ2-1, with 8 bases matching TRBD1. The CDR3 sequence is 18 residues long. Germline V gene lookup returns CDR1 DFQATT and CDR2 SNEGSKA (reference sequence). The trim removed 0 bases at V and 3 bases at J, leaving 13 bases unmatched. The CDR3 DNA reads TGCAGTGCTAGAGACCCGGACAGGGTGGTCGAGTACTACAATGAGCAGTTCTTC. Protein sequence: CSARDPDRVVEYYNEQFF.

This clonotype was counted many times. J is TRBJ2-3 and V is TRBV10-3; D may match TRBD1 or TRBD2 (6 bases each). Germline CDR1 and CDR2: ENHRY and SYGVKD. The CDR3 sequence is 14 residues long. V dropped 5 bases and J dropped 5 bases, with 14 bases sitting between them. CDR3 region: CAISPGGRGDTQYF. CDR3 bases: TGTGCCATCAGTCCTGGGGGGCGTGGAGATACGCAGTATTTT.

This chain links TRBV7-9 with TRBJ2-7; the D gene is possibly TRBD2 (5 bases). V lost 6 bases, J lost 0 bases, and 18 bases lay in between. The CDR3 has 16 residues. CDR1 is SEHNR and CDR2 is FQNEAQ in the germline V gene (reference sequence). The CDR3 loop is CASSYARTGSSYEQYF. CDR3 in DNA: TGTGCCAGCAGTTACGCACGAACGGGGAGCTCCTACGAGCAGTACTTC.

The chain couples TRBV25-1 to TRBJ1-5; tentatively, D is TRBD1 (6 bases). This CDR3 has 16 residues. V shed 7 bases and J shed 1 base, with 17 bases lying between them. Germline V CDR1 and CDR2: MGHDK, SYGVNS. The DNA for the CDR3 is TGTGCCAGCACCCAACAGGGTTGTGAGAGCAATCAGCCCCAGCATTTT. The encoded protein is CASTQQGCESNQPQHF.

This chain connects TRBV12-3 or TRBV12-4 to TRBJ2-3; unclear D gene. The CDR3 extends over 15 amino acids. V lost 10 bases and J 1 base, leaving 18 bases between the germline ends. This chain's CDR3 is CATSDQDRGTDTQYF. DNA for the CDR3: TGTGCCACCTCGGATCAGGACCGGGGCACAGATACGCAGTATTTT.

The chain employs TRBV20-1 and TRBJ1-1; the match to TRBD1 covers 8 bases. Losses at the gene ends were 3 bases for V and 3 bases for J; bases not matched to a gene: 6. The CDR3 has 14 amino acids. The germline V gene encodes CDR1 DFQATT and CDR2 SNEGSKA (reference sequence). This CDR3 reads CSARPDRGDTEAFF. The CDR3 DNA sequence: TGCAGTGCTAGGCCAGACAGGGGCGACACTGAAGCTTTCTTT.

This clonotype was seen a handful of times. The chain uses TRBV20-1 and TRBJ1-2; D may be TRBD1 (6 bases). The ends were cut back, 3 bases at V and 4 bases at J, with 12 bases in the middle. CDR1 is DFQATT, CDR2 SNEGSKA, per germline (reference sequence). This CDR3 has 13 residues. The CDR3 coding sequence is TGCAGTGCTAGCCAGGGGACTGCCTATGGCTACACCTTC. It codes for CSASQGTAYGYTF.

This clonotype was seen repeatedly, ten times or more. The V and J genes are TRBV20-1 and TRBJ2-7; no definite D call. V was clipped by 1 base and J by 6 bases, with 10 bases between them. This CDR3 is built from 12 residues. From germline, CDR1 is DFQATT and CDR2 SNEGSKA (reference sequence). The CDR3 nucleotides read TGCAGTGCTAGAGGTCCCTCGGGCGAGCAGTACTTC. This encodes CSARGPSGEQYF.

The V call is TRBV28, the J call TRBJ2-5; 8 nucleotides line up with TRBD2. Germline CDR1 reads MDHEN; CDR2 reads SYDVKM. The CDR3 is 15 residues long. With V trimmed by 6 bases and J by 7 bases, 13 bases remained unmatched. CDR3 sequence: CASSPAREGIGTQYF. In DNA, the CDR3 is TGTGCCAGCAGCCCCGCTCGGGAGGGTATCGGGACCCAGTACTTC.

This clonotype was counted many times. This chain links TRBV20-1 with TRBJ2-5; 9 nucleotides match TRBD1. CDR3 length equals 16 residues. CDR1 and CDR2 (germline): DFQATT, SNEGSKA (reference sequence). V gave up 0 bases and J gave up 2 bases; unmatched junction bases: 7. The CDR3 spells CSARDVGQGLQETQYF. CDR3 DNA: TGCAGTGCTAGAGATGTGGGACAGGGTTTACAAGAGACCCAGTACTTC.

The table lists this clonotype with many counts. This rearrangement joins TRBV29-1 to TRBJ2-6; no reliable D call. The CDR3 sequence is 17 residues long. Trimming took 3 bases from V and 0 from J, leaving 15 bases between them. Germline CDR1 SQVTM, CDR2 ANQGSEA. CDR3 protein: CSVESHTAYSGANVLTF. CDR3 DNA: TGCAGCGTTGAGTCCCATACAGCTTACTCTGGGGCCAACGTCCTGACTTTC. Full variable domain (outside the CDR3, taken from reference TRBV29-1 and TRBJ2-6): SAVISQKPSRDICQRGTSLTIQCQVDSQVTMMFWYRQQPGQSLTLIATANQGSEATYESGFVIDKFPISRPNLTFSTLTVSNMSPEDSSIYLCSVESHTAYSGANVLTFGAGSRLTVL.

This clonotype was counted ten times or more. The chain recombines TRBV7-2 with TRBJ2-1; D not resolved. Germline CDR1 SGHTA, CDR2 FQGNSA. This CDR3 has 13 residues. The V gene lost 2 bases and the J gene lost 5 bases, with 7 bases spanning the gap. CDR3 region: CASSLHRNNEQFF. Here the CDR3 DNA reads TGTGCCAGCAGCTTACACAGAAACAATGAGCAGTTCTTC.

DNA of the CDR3: TGCAGTGCTGGGGGGATCGGCAGCCCCACCGGGGAGCTGTTTTTT. Translated, it gives CSAGGIGSPTGELFF. V is TRBV20-1 and J is TRBJ2-2; tentative D call: TRBD2 (6 bases). Trimming removed 5 bases at V and 4 bases at J, with 17 bases between. CDR3 length: 15 residues. The germline V gene has CDR1 DFQATT and CDR2 SNEGSKA (reference sequence).

This clonotype was recorded a few times. The chain uses TRBV5-1 and TRBJ1-2; a possible D gene is TRBD1 (6 bases). CDR1 SGHRS and CDR2 YFSETQ come from the germline V gene. This CDR3 contains 15 residues. The V end lost 2 bases, the J end lost 6 bases, and 17 bases lay between the germline ends. CDR3 DNA: TGCGCCAGCAGCTTCGGACAGAGTCGTCCGGATGGCTACACCTTC. This sequence encodes CASSFGQSRPDGYTF.

Many counts were recorded for this clonotype. The V and J genes are TRBV29-1 and TRBJ2-2; D gene ambiguous. In germline, CDR1 is SQVTM, CDR2 ANQGSEA. The CDR3 spans 11 residues. V was shortened by 1 base and J by 7 bases, with 4 bases between the two germline ends. The CDR3 nucleotides are TGCAGCGTTGAAGCAGGCGGGGAGCTGTTTTTT. Its protein product is CSVEAGGELFF.

J is TRBJ2-2 and V is TRBV7-9; D not resolved. Trimming took off 5 bases at V and 3 bases at J, with 10 bases between the two ends. The CDR3 sequence is 14 residues long. Germline V gene lookup returns CDR1 SEHNR and CDR2 FQNEAQ (reference sequence). For the CDR3, the DNA is TGTGCCAGCAGCCCCCATGGGGACACCGGGGAGCTGTTTTTT. Protein product: CASSPHGDTGELFF.

CDR3 protein: CASSPLDSDLETQYF. Written as DNA, the CDR3 is TGTGCCAGCTCACCATTGGATTCGGACTTAGAGACCCAGTACTTC. V is TRBV18 and J is TRBJ2-5; possible D gene TRBD2, 5 bases. The CDR3 totals 15 residues. CDR1 and CDR2 (germline): KGHSH, LQKENI. V lost 2 bases and J lost 4, with 14 bases in between.

In this sample, this clonotype turned up a few times. The CDR3 bases are TGTGCCAGCACCGAGGACATTCTCTACGAGCAGTACTTC. Amino acids: CASTEDILYEQYF. The chain combines TRBV12-3 or TRBV12-4 with TRBJ2-7; TRBD1 is a possible D gene (5 bases). CDR3 length: 13 amino acids. V lost 7 bases, J lost 3 bases, and 13 bases lay in between.

The rearrangement joins TRBV18 to TRBJ2-1, with D unclear. The V end lost 4 bases, the J end lost 5 bases, and 9 bases lay between the germline ends. In germline, CDR1 is KGHSH, CDR2 LQKENI. This CDR3 has 13 residues. The CDR3 bases are TGTGCCAGCTCACAGTTAAAGAACAATGAGCAGTTCTTC. This codes for CASSQLKNNEQFF.

This clonotype has at least ten counts. V usage is TRBV28 and J usage is TRBJ2-7; a possible D gene is TRBD1 (5 bases). Trimming pared 6 bases from V and 2 bases from J, leaving 11 bases between. The CDR3 runs 13 residues. CDR1 and CDR2 (germline): MDHEN, SYDVKM. In DNA form, the CDR3 reads TGTGCCAGCAGCCTAACAGGTCCCTACGAGCAGTACGTC. This encodes CASSLTGPYEQYV.

The V and J genes are TRBV10-3 and TRBJ2-5, with D hard to call. Germline V gene data show CDR1 as ENHRY and CDR2 as SYGVKD. The CDR3 runs 13 residues. Trimming left V 8 bases short and J 5 bases short, with 15 bases between. The CDR3 spells CAISRDSPETQYF. For the CDR3, the DNA is TGTGCCATCTCCCGAGACTCCCCGGAGACCCAGTACTTC.

The chain recombines TRBV9 with TRBJ2-2, with 8 bases that match TRBD1. After removal of 4 bases from V and 7 bases from J, the junction contained 18 bases not matched to a gene. The CDR3 length is 18 residues. Germline CDR1 reads SGDLS; CDR2 reads YYNGEE. The CDR3 bases are TGTGCCAGCAGCCGAAAACGAAACCGGGACAGGAATCACGGGGAGCTGTTTTTT. Its translation is CASSRKRNRDRNHGELFF. The full variable domain, with the rest looked up from reference TRBV9 and TRBJ2-2, is DSGVTQTPKHLITATGQRVTLRCSPRSGDLSVYWYQQSLDQGLQFLIQYYNGEERAKGNILERFSAQQFPDLHSELNLSSLELGDSALYFCASSRKRNRDRNHGELFFGEGSRLTVL.

This clonotype appeared a few times. CDR3 in amino acids: CSATRLTSALQPQHF. The CDR3 coding sequence is TGCAGTGCTACCCGGCTAACGTCGGCCCTTCAGCCCCAGCATTTT. This rearrangement joins TRBV20-1 to TRBJ1-5, with D uncertain. Germline V lookup: CDR1 DFQATT, CDR2 SNEGSKA (reference sequence). Between the trimmed V and J ends, which lost 4 bases and 6 bases, there was a span of 19 bases. This CDR3 has 15 amino acids.

V gene TRBV13 combines with J gene TRBJ2-4, with D perhaps given as TRBD1 or TRBD2 (5 bases each). The CDR3 sequence is 16 residues long. V was pared by 1 base and J by 1 base, with 11 bases between. Looked up from germline, CDR1 is PRHDT and CDR2 is FYEKMQ (reference sequence). This CDR3 is CASSLAGSGAKNIQYF. The CDR3 nucleotides are TGTGCCAGCAGCTTAGCAGGGTCGGGGGCCAAAAACATTCAGTACTTC.

This clonotype has ten or more counts. This rearrangement joins TRBV12-3 or TRBV12-4 to TRBJ1-2, with no clear D. V was shortened by 7 bases and J by 8 bases, with 14 bases between the two germline ends. The CDR3 consists of 12 residues. CDR3 DNA: TGTGCCAGCACCAGACGTCGCGGGGGCTACACCTTC. This codes for CASTRRRGGYTF.

This clonotype has ten or more counts. J is TRBJ2-7 and V is TRBV29-1; D is ambiguous. V lost 0 bases, J lost 6 bases, and 9 bases lay in between. The CDR3 is 12 residues long. CDR1 and CDR2 (germline): SQVTM, ANQGSEA. The CDR3 DNA reads as TGCAGCGTTGAAGACCCTCCGGGCGAGCAGTACTTC. Its protein is CSVEDPPGEQYF.